The present TCR beta chain was sequenced within a study of cytomegalovirus exposure and HLA in healthy donors. Primers for the PCR totalled 60 Vbeta and 13 Jbeta. Measured with immunoSEQ multiplex PCR; TCRdb has only the in-frame clones, and not every one. Among around 150,000 clones listed, nearly 80% were seen once. A note on this clone: Its antigen is not identified.

Study results and caveats: It was taken for granted in presence/absence analyses that sequencing depth across donors was roughly uniform. An ancestry cluster, one associated with Asian ancestry, reportedly showed fewer N-insertions than the roughly 610-donor mean in a later analysis.

The V end was cut by 6 bases, the J end by 9 bases, with 16 bases between. From germline, CDR1 is SEHNR and CDR2 FQNEAQ (reference sequence). The CDR3 sequence is 13 residues long. Sequenced input: PBMCs. The clonotype originates from a man aged 30-40 years in good health and CMV-seronegative. The chain joins TRBV7-9 to TRBJ2-3, with D perhaps matching TRBD1 (6 bases). This chain's CDR3 is CASSPPGVVTQYF. The CDR3 DNA follows: TGTGCCAGCAGTCCCCCAGGGGTCGTAACGCAGTATTTT.